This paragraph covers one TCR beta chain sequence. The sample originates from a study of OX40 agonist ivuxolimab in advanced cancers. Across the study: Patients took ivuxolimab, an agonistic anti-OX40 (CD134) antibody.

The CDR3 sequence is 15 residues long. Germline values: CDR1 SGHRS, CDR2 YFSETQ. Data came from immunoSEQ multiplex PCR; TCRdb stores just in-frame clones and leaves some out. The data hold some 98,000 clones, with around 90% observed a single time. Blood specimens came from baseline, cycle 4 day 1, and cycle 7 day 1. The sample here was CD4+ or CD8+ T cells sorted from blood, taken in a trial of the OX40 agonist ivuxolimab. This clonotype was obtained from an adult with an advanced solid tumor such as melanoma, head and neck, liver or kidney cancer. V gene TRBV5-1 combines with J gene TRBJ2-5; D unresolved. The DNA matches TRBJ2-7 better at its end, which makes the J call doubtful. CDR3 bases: TGCGCCAGCAGCTCCGTCTCGGGCGCCTCCTACGAGCAGTACTTC. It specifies CASSSVSGASYEQYF.